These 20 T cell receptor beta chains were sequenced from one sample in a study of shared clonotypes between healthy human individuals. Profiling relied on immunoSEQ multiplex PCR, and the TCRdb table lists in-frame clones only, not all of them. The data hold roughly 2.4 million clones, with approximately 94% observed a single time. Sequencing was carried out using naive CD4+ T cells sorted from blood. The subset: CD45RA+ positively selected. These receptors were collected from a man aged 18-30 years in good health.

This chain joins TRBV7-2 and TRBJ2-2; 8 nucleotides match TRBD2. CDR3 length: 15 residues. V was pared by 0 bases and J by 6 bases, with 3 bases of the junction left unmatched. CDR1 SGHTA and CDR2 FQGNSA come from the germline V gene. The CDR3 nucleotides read TGTGCCAGCAGCTTAGCGAGGACTAGCCCCGGGGAGCTGTTTTTT. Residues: CASSLARTSPGELFF.

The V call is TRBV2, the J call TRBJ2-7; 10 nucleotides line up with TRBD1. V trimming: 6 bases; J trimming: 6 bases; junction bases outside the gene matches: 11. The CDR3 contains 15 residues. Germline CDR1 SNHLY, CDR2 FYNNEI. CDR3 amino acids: CASSFRDRGVGEQYF. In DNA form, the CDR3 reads TGTGCCAGCAGCTTCCGGGACAGGGGTGTAGGCGAGCAGTACTTC.

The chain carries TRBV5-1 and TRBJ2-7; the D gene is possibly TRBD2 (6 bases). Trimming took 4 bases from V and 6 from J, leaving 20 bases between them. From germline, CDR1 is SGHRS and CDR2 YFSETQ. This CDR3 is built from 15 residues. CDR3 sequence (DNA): TGCGCCAGCAGCCCTGCCCCAGGAGGGCGAGGCGAGCAGTACTTC. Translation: CASSPAPGGRGEQYF.

The CDR3 nucleotides are TGTGCCAGTAGTATAGATCATTTCTCCGGGACAGGGGGCTACGAGCAGTACTTC. This gives the protein CASSIDHFSGTGGYEQYF. V and J are TRBV19 and TRBJ2-7; 11 nucleotides agree with TRBD1. Germline V gene sequence: CDR1 LNHDA, CDR2 SQIVND (reference sequence). With 0 bases clipped from V and 3 bases from J, the junction kept 10 bases outside the gene matches. This CDR3 is 18 amino acids long.

CDR3 amino acids: CASSPDSSRDEQYF. The CDR3 region has the DNA TGTGCCAGCAGCCCGGACTCCTCCCGGGACGAGCAGTACTTC. The chain joins TRBV7-9 to TRBJ2-7; TRBD2 might be the D (5 bases). There are 14 residues in the CDR3. Trimming pared 5 bases from V and 5 bases from J, leaving 16 bases between. CDR1 is SEHNR and CDR2 is FQNEAQ in the germline V gene (reference sequence).

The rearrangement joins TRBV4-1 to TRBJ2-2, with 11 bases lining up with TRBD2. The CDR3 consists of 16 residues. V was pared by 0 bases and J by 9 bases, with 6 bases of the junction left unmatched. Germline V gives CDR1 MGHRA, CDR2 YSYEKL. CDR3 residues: CASSQDITSGRRELFF. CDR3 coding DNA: TGCGCCAGCAGCCAAGATATAACTAGCGGGAGAAGGGAGCTGTTTTTT.

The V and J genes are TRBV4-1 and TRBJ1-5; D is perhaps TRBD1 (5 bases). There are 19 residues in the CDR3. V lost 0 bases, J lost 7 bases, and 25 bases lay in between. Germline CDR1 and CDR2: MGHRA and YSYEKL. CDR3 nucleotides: TGCGCCAGCAGCCAAGATATTAGTCCGGGACGCGGGGAAGGGCAGCCCCAGCATTTT. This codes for CASSQDISPGRGEGQPQHF.

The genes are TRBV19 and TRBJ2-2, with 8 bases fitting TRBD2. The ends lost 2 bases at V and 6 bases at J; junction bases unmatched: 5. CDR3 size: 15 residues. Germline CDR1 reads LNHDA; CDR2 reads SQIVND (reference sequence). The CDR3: CASSIQAGVPGELFF. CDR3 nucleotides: TGTGCCAGTAGTATACAAGCGGGAGTCCCCGGGGAGCTGTTTTTT.

This CDR3 is CASSWDRGLYEQYF. CDR3 sequence (DNA): TGCGCCAGCAGCTGGGACAGGGGGCTGTACGAGCAGTACTTC. The chain is built from TRBV5-1 and TRBJ2-7; 12 bases are a match to TRBD1. V lost 3 bases to trimming and J lost 4 bases; unmatched junction nucleotides: 2. This CDR3 has 14 residues. Germline V gene lookup returns CDR1 SGHRS and CDR2 YFSETQ. The variable domain in full, completed from reference TRBV5-1 and TRBJ2-7, reads KAGVTQTPRYLIKTRGQQVTLSCSPISGHRSVSWYQQTPGQGLQFLFEYFSETQRNKGNFPGRFSGRQFSNSRSEMNVSTLELGDSALYLCASSWDRGLYEQYFGPGTRLTVT.

The CDR3 nucleotides read TGTGCCAGCAGCTTACTAGCGGGGGGGAAAACAGATACGCAGTATTTT. It yields the protein CASSLLAGGKTDTQYF. V usage is TRBV11-2 and J usage is TRBJ2-3; the match to TRBD2 covers 12 bases. V shed 2 bases and J 3 bases; nucleotides not matched to a gene: 3. The CDR3 sequence is 16 residues long. Germline V gene data show CDR1 as SGHAT and CDR2 as FQNNGV.

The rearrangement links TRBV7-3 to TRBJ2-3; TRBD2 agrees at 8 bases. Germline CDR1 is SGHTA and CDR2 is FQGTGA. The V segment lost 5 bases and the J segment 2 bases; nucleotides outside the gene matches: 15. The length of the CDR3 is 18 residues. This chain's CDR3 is CASSILAGLVGDTDTQYF. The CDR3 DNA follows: TGTGCCAGCAGCATCTTAGCGGGGCTCGTTGGGGACACAGATACGCAGTATTTT.

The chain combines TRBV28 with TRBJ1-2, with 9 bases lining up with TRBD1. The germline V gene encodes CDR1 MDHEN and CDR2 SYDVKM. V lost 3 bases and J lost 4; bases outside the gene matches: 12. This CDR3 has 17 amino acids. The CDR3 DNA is TGTGCCAGCAGTTTCGGGACAGGGTTGTTCTTCTCCTATGGCTACACCTTC. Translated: CASSFGTGLFFSYGYTF.

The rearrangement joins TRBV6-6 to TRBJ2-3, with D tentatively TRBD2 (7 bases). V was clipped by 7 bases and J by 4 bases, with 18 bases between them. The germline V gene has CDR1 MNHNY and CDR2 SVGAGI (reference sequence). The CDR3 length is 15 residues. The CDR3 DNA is TGTGCCAGCACACGGGGGGACACGGTAGCAGATACGCAGTATTTT. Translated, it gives CASTRGDTVADTQYF.

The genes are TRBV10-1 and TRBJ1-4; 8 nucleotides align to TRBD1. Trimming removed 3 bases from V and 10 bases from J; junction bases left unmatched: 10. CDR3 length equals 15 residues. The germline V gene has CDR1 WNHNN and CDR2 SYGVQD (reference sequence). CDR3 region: CASSEHRTGTGKLFF. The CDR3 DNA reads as TGCGCCAGCAGTGAACATCGAACAGGGACAGGAAAACTGTTTTTT.

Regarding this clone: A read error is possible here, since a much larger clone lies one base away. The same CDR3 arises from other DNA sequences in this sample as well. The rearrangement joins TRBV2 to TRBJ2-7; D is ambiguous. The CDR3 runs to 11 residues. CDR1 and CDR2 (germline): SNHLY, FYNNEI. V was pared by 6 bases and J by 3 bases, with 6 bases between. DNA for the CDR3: TGTGCCAGCAGCTTAGACTACGAGCAGTACTTC. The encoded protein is CASSLDYEQYF.

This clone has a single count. CDR3 DNA sequence: TGTGCCAGCAGCCATGGGACGGCGGAGACCCAGTACTTC. Encoded protein: CASSHGTAETQYF. The V call is TRBV7-9, the J call TRBJ2-5; either TRBD1 or TRBD2 may fit D (5 bases each). V shed 5 bases and J shed 5 bases, with 12 bases lying between them. The germline CDR1 and CDR2 sequences are SEHNR and FQNEAQ (reference sequence). The CDR3 runs to 13 residues.

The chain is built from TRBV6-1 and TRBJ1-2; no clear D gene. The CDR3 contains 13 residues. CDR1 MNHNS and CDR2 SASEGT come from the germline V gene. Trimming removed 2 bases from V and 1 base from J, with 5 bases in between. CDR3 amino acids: CASSESVNYGYTF. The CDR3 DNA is TGTGCCAGCAGTGAATCAGTTAACTATGGCTACACCTTC.

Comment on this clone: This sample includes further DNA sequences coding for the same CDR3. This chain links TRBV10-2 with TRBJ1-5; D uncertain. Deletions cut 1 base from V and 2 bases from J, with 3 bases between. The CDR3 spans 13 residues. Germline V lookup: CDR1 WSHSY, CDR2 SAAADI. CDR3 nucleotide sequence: TGCGCCAGCAGTGAGTTGGGCAATCAGCCCCAGCATTTT. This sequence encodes CASSELGNQPQHF.

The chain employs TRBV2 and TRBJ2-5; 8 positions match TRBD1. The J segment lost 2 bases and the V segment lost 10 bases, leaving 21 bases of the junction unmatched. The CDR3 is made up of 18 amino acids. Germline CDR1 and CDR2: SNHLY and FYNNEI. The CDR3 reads CAITIRDRPRGHQETQYF. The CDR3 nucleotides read TGTGCCATTACCATCCGGGACAGGCCACGGGGGCATCAAGAGACCCAGTACTTC. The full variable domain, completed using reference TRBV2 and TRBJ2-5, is EPEVTQTPSHQVTQMGQEVILRCVPISNHLYFYWYRQILGQKVEFLVSFYNNEISEKSEIFDDQFSVERPDGSNFTLKIRSTKLEDSAMYFCAITIRDRPRGHQETQYFGPGTRLLVL.

The CDR3 DNA follows: TGCGCCAGCAGCTGGAGGGACGCAAGCTCCTACAATGAGCAGTTCTTC. Protein sequence: CASSWRDASSYNEQFF. The chain uses TRBV5-1 and TRBJ2-1; possible D gene TRBD2, 6 bases. The CDR3 is made up of 16 amino acids. Germline values: CDR1 SGHRS, CDR2 YFSETQ. Trimming took 3 bases from V and 0 from J, leaving 13 bases between them.